Sequencing of this T cell receptor beta chain was carried out in a study of response to subunit inactivated influenza vaccine. TCRdb re-derived calls from the RT-PCR reads in MiXCR, one entry per CDR3 protein. The table lists about 570,000 distinct CDR3 sequences, approximately 10% of them singletons. There are a few counts of this clonotype. These data were likewise used in another study, on T cells expressing NK-cell markers. That paper notes: The TCR beta cDNA came from 5'RACE template switching with UMIs.

This sample comprised PBMCs from blood, obtained on the day of vaccination. The receptor's source is a man aged 50 to 59 who received an inactivated influenza vaccine.

In DNA, the CDR3 is TGTGCCAGCAGTCTCATGCTAGCGGGGGATATGAACACCGGGGAGCTGTTTTTT. It specifies CASSLMLAGDMNTGELFF. The V gene is TRBV12-3 or TRBV12-4, the J gene TRBJ2-2, with TRBD2 matching over 10 bases. Germline trimming cut 5 bases from V and 1 base from J; bases unmatched to any gene: 10. The CDR3 is 18 amino acids.